A selection of T cell receptor beta chains follows, all from one sample in a study of cytomegalovirus exposure and HLA in healthy donors. TCRdb's table, derived via immunoSEQ multiplex PCR, lists solely in-frame clones and lacks some. The sample yields roughly 110,000 clones, roughly 72% seen once. The sample consisted of PBMCs. All receptors come from a young man in good health and CMV-seronegative. Both conserved end residues are part of each CDR3. A D gene is named only where the DNA matches it firmly. Only some rows state a clone size, as once, few, many or a class for expanded clones.

CDR3 DNA	CDR3 protein	D gene	J gene	V gene	clone size
TGTGCCAGTAGTAGCCCTGGGGAGAGGAGAACTGAAGCTTTCTTT	CASSSPGERRTEAFF	-	TRBJ1-1	TRBV19	-
TGTGCCAGCAGTTACGTTTTCGGACAGACCTACGAGCAGTACTTC	CASSYVFGQTYEQYF	-	TRBJ2-7	TRBV6-5	-
TGTGCCAGCAGCCATGGGGGGGGAGATCAGCCCCAGCATTTT	CASSHGGGDQPQHF	-	TRBJ1-5	TRBV28	few
TGTGCCAGTAGAACGGGACAGGGCATCTATGGCTACACCTTC	CASRTGQGIYGYTF	TRBD1	TRBJ1-2	TRBV19	-
TGTGCCAGCAGCTTCAGCAGTCGGGGGGGCGATGAGCAGTTCTTC	CASSFSSRGGDEQFF	TRBD2	TRBJ2-1	TRBV7-9	-
TGTGCCAGCCGAATCCCAGGGGGAGGTAACTATGGCTACACCTTC	CASRIPGGGNYGYTF	TRBD1	TRBJ1-2	TRBV28	few
TGTGCCAGTATCTCGGGGTCCTACGAGCAGTACTTC	CASISGSYEQYF	-	TRBJ2-7	TRBV19	-
TGCAGCGCTGAAAGGGGAGGTTCGACTAGCGGGAACAATGAGCAGTTCTTC	CSAERGGSTSGNNEQFF	TRBD2	TRBJ2-1	TRBV29-1	-
TGCGCCAGCAGCTTCCAGGGTTCTAATGAAAAACTGTTTTTT	CASSFQGSNEKLFF	-	TRBJ1-4	TRBV5-1	once
TGTGCCTGGAGTGCCAAAGCGGGAATATCCTACGAGCAGTACTTC	CAWSAKAGISYEQYF	TRBD2	TRBJ2-7	TRBV30	-
TGTTCCAGCAGCTTAACAGGGAAGTCCGAGCAGTACTTC	CSSSLTGKSEQYF	-	TRBJ2-7	TRBV7-9	-
TGTGCCAGCAGCTCTGATCGACAGGGGCTTTCCTACGAGCAGTACTTC	CASSSDRQGLSYEQYF	TRBD1	TRBJ2-7	TRBV11-2	-
TGTGCCAGCAGTTACAAGGGACAGCTCATTATTTTCTTT	CASSYKGQLIIFF	TRBD1	TRBJ1-1	TRBV6-5	-
TGCGCCAGCAGCTTTGGACTAGCGGTTCCCGACGAGCAGTACTTC	CASSFGLAVPDEQYF	TRBD2	TRBJ2-7	TRBV5-1	once
TGCGCCAGCAGCTGGGGGGGAGGGACGGGGGCCAACGTCCTGACTTTC	CASSWGGGTGANVLTF	TRBD2	TRBJ2-6	TRBV5-1	-
TGTGCCAGCAGCTTAGGGGGAGCGGGAGGAGACGCCAACAATGAGCAGTTCTTC	CASSLGGAGGDANNEQFF	TRBD2	TRBJ2-1	TRBV7-8	-
TGTGCCAGCAGTGGAACAGGGACCTTAAGTGAAAAACTGTTTTTT	CASSGTGTLSEKLFF	-	TRBJ1-4	TRBV27	-
TGTGCCAGCAGCCCGCCGACTAGCGGGGGGTTCCACCAAGAGACCCAGTACTTC	CASSPPTSGGFHQETQYF	TRBD2	TRBJ2-5	TRBV7-8	-